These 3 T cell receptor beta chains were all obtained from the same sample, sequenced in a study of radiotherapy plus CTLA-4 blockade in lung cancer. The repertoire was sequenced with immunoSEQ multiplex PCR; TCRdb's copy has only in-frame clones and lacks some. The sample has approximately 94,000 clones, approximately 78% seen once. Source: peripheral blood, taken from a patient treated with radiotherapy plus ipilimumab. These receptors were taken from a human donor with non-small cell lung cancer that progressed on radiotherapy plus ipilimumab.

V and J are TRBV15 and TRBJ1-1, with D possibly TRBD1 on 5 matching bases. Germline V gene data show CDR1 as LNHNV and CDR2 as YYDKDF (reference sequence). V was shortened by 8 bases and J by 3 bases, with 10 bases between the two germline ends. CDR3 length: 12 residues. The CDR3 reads CATGTRDTEAFF. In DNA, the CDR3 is TGTGCCACCGGGACTCGGGACACTGAAGCTTTCTTT.

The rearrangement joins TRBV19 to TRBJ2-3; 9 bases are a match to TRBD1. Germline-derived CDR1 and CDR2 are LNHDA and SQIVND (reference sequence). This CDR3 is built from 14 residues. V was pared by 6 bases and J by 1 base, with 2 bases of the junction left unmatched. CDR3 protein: CASRRTGGTDTQYF. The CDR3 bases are TGTGCCAGTAGAAGGACAGGGGGCACAGATACGCAGTATTTT.

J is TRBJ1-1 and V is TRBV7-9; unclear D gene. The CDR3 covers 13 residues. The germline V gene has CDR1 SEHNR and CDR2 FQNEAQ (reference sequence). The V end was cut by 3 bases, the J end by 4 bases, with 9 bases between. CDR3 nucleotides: TGTGCCAGCAGCTTCCGGGAGGGCACTGAAGCTTTCTTT. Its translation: CASSFREGTEAFF.